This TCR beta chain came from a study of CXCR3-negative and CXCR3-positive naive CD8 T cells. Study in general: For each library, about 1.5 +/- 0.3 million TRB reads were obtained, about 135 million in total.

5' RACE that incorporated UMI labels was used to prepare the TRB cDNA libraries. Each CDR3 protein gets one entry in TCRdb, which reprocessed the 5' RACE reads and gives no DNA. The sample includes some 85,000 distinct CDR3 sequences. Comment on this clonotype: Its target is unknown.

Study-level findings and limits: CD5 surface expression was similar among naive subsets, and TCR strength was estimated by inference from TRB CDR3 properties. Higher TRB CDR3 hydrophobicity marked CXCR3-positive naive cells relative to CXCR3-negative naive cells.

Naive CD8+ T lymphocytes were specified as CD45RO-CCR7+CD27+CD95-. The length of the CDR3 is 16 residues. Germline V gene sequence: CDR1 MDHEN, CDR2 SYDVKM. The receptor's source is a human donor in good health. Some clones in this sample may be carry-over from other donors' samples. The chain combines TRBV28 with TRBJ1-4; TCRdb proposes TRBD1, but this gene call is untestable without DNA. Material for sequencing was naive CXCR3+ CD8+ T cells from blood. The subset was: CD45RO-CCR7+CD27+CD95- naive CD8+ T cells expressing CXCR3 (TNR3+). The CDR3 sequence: CASSLAEDREGEKLFF. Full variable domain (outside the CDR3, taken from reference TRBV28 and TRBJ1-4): DVKVTQSSRYLVKRTGEKVFLECVQDMDHENMFWYRQDPGLGLRLIYFSYDVKMKEKGDIPEGYSVSREKKERFSLILESASTNQTSMYLCASSLAEDREGEKLFFGSGTQLSVL.